This TCR beta chain was sequenced during a study of response to subunit inactivated influenza vaccine listed by TCRdb under 2018. With respect to the entire study: Deep quantitative profiling of the T cell receptor repertoire was used in the study to follow responses to a trivalent subunit inactivated influenza vaccine.

This specimen's time point label, interpreted: around 45 days after influenza vaccine administration. Library preparation used RT-PCR. TCRdb records Illumina HiSeq 2500 as the sequencer. The public sequencing data were trimmed at Q25 with fastp and processed into clonotypes with MiXCR by TCRdb, which kept only in-frame beta chains. Each entry is one CDR3 protein sequence, shown with its most common DNA and genes. This sample gives about 530,000 distinct CDR3 sequences in total; under 15% of them show up just once. Of the sample, about 12% falls within the top ten clones. This clonotype came up many times. The antigen this receptor binds is unknown. No qualities accompany the bases; no much larger clone lies one base away. Overall study outcomes, separate from this receptor: The authors suggested that each seasonal influenza vaccination may recruit only a limited number of new T cells.

Including cysteine and phenylalanine, the CDR3 has 12 amino acids. Of the read, only the CDR3 DNA is kept; its 36 bases are in frame from base 1. CDR1 SGHTA and CDR2 FQGNSA are derived from the germline V gene. Cut back by 4 bases and 3 bases, the V and J ends lie 3 bases apart. This TCR was recovered from a man aged 50-59 years who received an inactivated influenza vaccine. Donor details come from another sample of the same person, matched by shared clones. The rearranged chain carries TRBV7-2 and TRBJ2-2; the D gene remains uncertain. Sample: PBMCs from blood, taken about 6 weeks after vaccination. The DNA sequence is TGTGCCAGCAGCTCTTACACCGGGGAGCTGTTTTTT. Its protein reads: CASSSYTGELFF.